These T cell receptor beta chains were read from a single sample in a study of T-cell memory formation after mild COVID-19. A single record per CDR3 protein comes from TCRdb applying MiXCR to the 5' RACE reads. The table has approximately 200,000 distinct CDR3 sequences, roughly 16% seen once. Sequenced input: PBMCs or a T cell subset sorted from them (not recorded which). Receptor source: an adult woman who had mild COVID-19 (a few samples of this study predate the infection). Cell type and time point are not known. Each CDR3 is given without its conserved first and last residue. Some rows mark clone size as missing; the rest say once, few, many or name a class of expanded clone.

few	TRBV12-3/TRBV12-4	TRBJ2-1	ASSLARQNNEQF
.	TRBV5-1	TRBJ1-1	ASSQTGAYVGAF
few	TRBV24-1	TRBJ2-2	ATSDEAAGELF
.	TRBV5-1	TRBJ2-2	ASSPDANTGELF
.	TRBV3-1	TRBJ2-4	ASSRLGEAKNIQY
.	TRBV20-1	TRBJ2-3	SASDTNTDTQY
.	TRBV29-1	TRBJ1-2	SVEGPDRLGYT
few	TRBV6-2/TRBV6-3	TRBJ2-2	AIWGRNTGELF
many	TRBV24-1	TRBJ2-7	ATSGAGRSNEQY
.	TRBV12-3/TRBV12-4	TRBJ1-5	ASLDVNLAQH
many	TRBV24-1	TRBJ2-7	ATSHRDGSDEQY
.	TRBV7-8	TRBJ1-4	ASSLDEVTNEKLF
few	TRBV7-9	TRBJ2-4	ASSLRTSRGVNIQY